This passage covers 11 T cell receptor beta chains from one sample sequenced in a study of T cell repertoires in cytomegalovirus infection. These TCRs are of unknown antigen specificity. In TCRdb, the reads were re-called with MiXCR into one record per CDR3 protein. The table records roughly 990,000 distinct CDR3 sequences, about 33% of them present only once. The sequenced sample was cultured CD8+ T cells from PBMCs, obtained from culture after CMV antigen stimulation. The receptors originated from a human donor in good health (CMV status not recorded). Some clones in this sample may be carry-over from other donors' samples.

Here the CDR3 DNA reads TGTGCCAGCAAGAAGGGGACTGAAGCTTTCTTT. Its protein product is CASKKGTEAFF. The chain is built from TRBV6-2 or TRBV6-3 and TRBJ1-1; D may be TRBD1 (5 bases). Germline CDR1 is MNHEY and CDR2 is SVGEGT. The CDR3 is 11 residues long. Trimming took 7 bases from V and 5 from J, leaving 8 bases between them.

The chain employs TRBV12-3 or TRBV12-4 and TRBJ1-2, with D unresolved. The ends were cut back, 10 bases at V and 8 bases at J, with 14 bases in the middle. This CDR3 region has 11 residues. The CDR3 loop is CATQSGWGYTF. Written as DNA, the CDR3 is TGTGCCACACAGTCGGGGTGGGGCTACACCTTC.

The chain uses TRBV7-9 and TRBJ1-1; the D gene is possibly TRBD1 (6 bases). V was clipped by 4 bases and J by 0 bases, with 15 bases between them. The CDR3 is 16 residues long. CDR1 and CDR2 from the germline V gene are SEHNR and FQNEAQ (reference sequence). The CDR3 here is CASSSGRGAMNTEAFF. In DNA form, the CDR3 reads TGTGCCAGCAGCTCCGGCCGGGGGGCAATGAACACTGAAGCTTTCTTT. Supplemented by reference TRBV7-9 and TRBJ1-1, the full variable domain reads DTGVSQNPRHKITKRGQNVTFRCDPISEHNRLYWYRQTLGQGPEFLTYFQNEAQLEKSRLLSDRFSAERPKGSFSTLEIQRTEQGDSAMYLCASSSGRGAMNTEAFFGQGTRLTVV.

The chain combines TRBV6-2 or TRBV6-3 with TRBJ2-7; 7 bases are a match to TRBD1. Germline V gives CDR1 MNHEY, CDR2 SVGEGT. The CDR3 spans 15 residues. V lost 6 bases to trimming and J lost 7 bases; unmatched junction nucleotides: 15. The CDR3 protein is CASSSWEKGAWEQYV. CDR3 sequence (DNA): TGTGCCAGCAGCTCCTGGGAAAAGGGGGCATGGGAGCAGTACGTC.

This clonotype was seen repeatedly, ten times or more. The DNA for the CDR3 is TGTGCCAGCAGCTTCAAAGGGAAAGGCACAGATACGCAGTATTTT. This encodes CASSFKGKGTDTQYF. The genes are TRBV7-9 and TRBJ2-3, with no clear D. Germline V CDR1 and CDR2: SEHNR, FQNEAQ (reference sequence). Trimming removed 3 bases at V and 1 base at J, with 11 bases between. The CDR3 contains 15 residues. The whole variable domain, remainder taken from reference TRBV7-9 and TRBJ2-3, is DTGVSQNPRHKITKRGQNVTFRCDPISEHNRLYWYRQTLGQGPEFLTYFQNEAQLEKSRLLSDRFSAERPKGSFSTLEIQRTEQGDSAMYLCASSFKGKGTDTQYFGPGTRLTVL.

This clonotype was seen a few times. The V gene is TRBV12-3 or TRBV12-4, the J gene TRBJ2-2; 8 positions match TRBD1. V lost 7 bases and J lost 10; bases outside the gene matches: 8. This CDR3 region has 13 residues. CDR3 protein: CASNWRQGPELFF. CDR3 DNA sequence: TGTGCCAGCAATTGGAGACAGGGGCCGGAGCTGTTTTTT.

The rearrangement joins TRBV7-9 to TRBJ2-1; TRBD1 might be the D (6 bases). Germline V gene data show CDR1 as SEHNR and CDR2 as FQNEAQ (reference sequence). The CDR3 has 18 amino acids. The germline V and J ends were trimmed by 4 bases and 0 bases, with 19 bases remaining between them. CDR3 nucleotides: TGTGCCAGCAGCTCGCCGGACAGACGCCTCAGCTCCTACAATGAGCAGTTCTTC. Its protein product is CASSSPDRRLSSYNEQFF.

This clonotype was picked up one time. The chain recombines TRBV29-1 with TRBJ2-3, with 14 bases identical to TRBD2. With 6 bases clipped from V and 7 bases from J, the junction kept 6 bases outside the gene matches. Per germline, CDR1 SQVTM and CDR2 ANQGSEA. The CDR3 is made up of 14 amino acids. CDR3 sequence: CSVGLAGAGNTQYF. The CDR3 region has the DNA TGCAGCGTGGGACTAGCGGGGGCTGGAAATACGCAGTATTTT.

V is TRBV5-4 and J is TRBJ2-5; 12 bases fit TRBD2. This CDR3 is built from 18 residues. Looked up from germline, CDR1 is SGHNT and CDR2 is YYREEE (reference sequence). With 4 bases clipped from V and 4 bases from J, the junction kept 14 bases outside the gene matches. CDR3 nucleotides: TGTGCCAGCAGCCCAGGTCCAGGACTAGCGGGGCCGGGAGAGACCCAGTACTTC. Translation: CASSPGPGLAGPGETQYF.

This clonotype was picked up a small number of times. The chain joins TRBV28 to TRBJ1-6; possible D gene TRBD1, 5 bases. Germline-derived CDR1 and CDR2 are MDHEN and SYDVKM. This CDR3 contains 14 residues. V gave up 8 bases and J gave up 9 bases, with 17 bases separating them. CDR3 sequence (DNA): TGTGCCAGCTCCACAGCAGGGTCGGGTTCACCCCTCCACTTT. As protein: CASSTAGSGSPLHF.

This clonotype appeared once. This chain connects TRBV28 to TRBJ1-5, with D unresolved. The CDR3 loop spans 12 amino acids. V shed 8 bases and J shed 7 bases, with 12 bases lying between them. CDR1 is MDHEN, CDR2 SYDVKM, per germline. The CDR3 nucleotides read TGTGCCAGCGGCAACCCCGGCCAGCCCCAGCATTTT. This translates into CASGNPGQPQHF. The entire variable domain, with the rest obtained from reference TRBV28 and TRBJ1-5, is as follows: DVKVTQSSRYLVKRTGEKVFLECVQDMDHENMFWYRQDPGLGLRLIYFSYDVKMKEKGDIPEGYSVSREKKERFSLILESASTNQTSMYLCASGNPGQPQHFGDGTRLSIL.